This TCR beta chain was obtained from a study of blood T cell repertoires in COVID-19. The CDR3 has 14 amino acids. V was clipped by 3 bases and J by 2 bases, with 10 bases between them. CDR1 is SEHNR and CDR2 is FQNEAQ in the germline V gene (reference sequence). Per the original data handling: For nucleated cells, counts were estimated from reference gene primer amplification. Measured with immunoSEQ multiplex PCR; TCRdb has only the in-frame clones, and not every one. V, J and clone size reflect that table, while D and trimming were determined from the DNA. The data hold about 170,000 clones, with 83% observed a single time.

Material for sequencing was PBMCs or T cells enriched from blood (not recorded which). The clonotype comes from a woman aged 45-65 years who had recovered from COVID-19. This rearrangement joins TRBV7-9 to TRBJ2-5; D perhaps matches TRBD2 (5 bases). CDR3 sequence reads: CASSLRALQETQYF. The CDR3 bases are TGTGCCAGCAGCTTGAGGGCGCTGCAAGAGACCCAGTACTTC.